The text below deals with one T cell receptor (beta chain). Antigen: not known. This sample is drawn from a study of identical twins. Among all donors, each was a healthy Caucasian. The CDR3 totals 11 residues. V lost 4 bases to trimming and J lost 2 bases, with 4 bases between them. Germline CDR1 is SQVTM and CDR2 is ANQGSEA. Study-wide findings and caveats: The study drew conclusions from cross-sectional statistical analysis, not from following the same donors.

Via MiXCR, TCRdb re-called the 5' RACE reads, giving one row per CDR3 protein. The data contain 430,000 or so distinct CDR3 sequences, roughly 24% of them singletons. These same records also appear under a second study, on T cells expressing NK-cell markers.

The material sequenced was CD4+ T cells sorted from blood. The origin of this receptor is a young woman in good health. The chain has TRBV29-1 and TRBJ2-3, with unresolved D. CDR3 region: CSVGDTDTQYF. CDR3 sequence (DNA): TGCAGCGTTGGCGACACAGATACGCAGTATTTT.